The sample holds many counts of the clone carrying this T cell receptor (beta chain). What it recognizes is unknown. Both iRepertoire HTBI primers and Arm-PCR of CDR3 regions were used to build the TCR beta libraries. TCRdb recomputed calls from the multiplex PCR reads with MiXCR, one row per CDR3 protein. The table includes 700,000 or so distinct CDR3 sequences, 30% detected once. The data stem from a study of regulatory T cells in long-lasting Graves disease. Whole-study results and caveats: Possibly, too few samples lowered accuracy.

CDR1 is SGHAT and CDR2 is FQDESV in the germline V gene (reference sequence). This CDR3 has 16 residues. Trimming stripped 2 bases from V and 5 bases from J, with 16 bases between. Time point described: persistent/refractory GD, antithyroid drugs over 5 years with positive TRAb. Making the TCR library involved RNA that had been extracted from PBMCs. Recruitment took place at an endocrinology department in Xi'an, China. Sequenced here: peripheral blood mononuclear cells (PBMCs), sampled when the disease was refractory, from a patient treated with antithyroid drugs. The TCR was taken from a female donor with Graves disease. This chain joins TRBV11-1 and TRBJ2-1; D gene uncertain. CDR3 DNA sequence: TGTGCCAGCAGCTTAATAGCCGATGAATTGAACAATGAGCAGTTCTTC. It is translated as CASSLIADELNNEQFF.